Shown below are 13 T cell receptor beta chains from a single sample sequenced in a study of T cell repertoires in cytomegalovirus infection. TCRdb independently ran MiXCR on the reads; one entry per CDR3 protein. The sample has about 530,000 distinct CDR3 sequences; about a quarter are singletons. Sequencing used PBMCs. These receptors were collected from a human donor in good health (CMV status not recorded). Some clones in this sample may be carry-over from other donors' samples.

To note about this clonotype: One base away lies a much larger clone, so this may be a sequencing read error. The conserved phenylalanine or tryptophan is not found at the CDR3 terminus, so this likely reflects a read error. V is TRBV7-8 and J is TRBJ2-1; D call uncertain. Trimming took 3 bases from V and 2 from J, leaving 8 bases between them. In germline, CDR1 is SGHVS, CDR2 FQNEAQ. The CDR3 is 14 residues long. CDR3 sequence (DNA): TGTGCCAGCAGCTTCCAGGTCACCTACAATGAGCAGTTCCTC. Its protein product is CASSFQVTYNEQFL.

This clonotype was observed a handful of times. This sequence joins TRBV7-2 and TRBJ2-7; 7 bases are a match to TRBD2. With 5 bases clipped from V and 5 bases from J, the junction kept 12 bases outside the gene matches. Looked up from germline, CDR1 is SGHTA and CDR2 is FQGNSA. The CDR3 length is 15 residues. DNA for the CDR3: TGTGCCAGCAGCGGGATGCAGACTAGCAACCACGAGCAGTACTTC. Protein sequence: CASSGMQTSNHEQYF.

This clonotype was detected a few times. The rearrangement uses TRBV19 and TRBJ1-1; D gene uncertain. Per germline, CDR1 LNHDA and CDR2 SQIVND (reference sequence). The CDR3 has 10 residues. V gave up 7 bases and J gave up 11 bases, with 11 bases separating them. The CDR3 here is CASKESGAFF. The CDR3 DNA sequence: TGTGCCAGTAAGGAATCTGGGGCTTTCTTT.

This clonotype occurred a few times. The chain links TRBV7-2 to TRBJ1-1, with a weak D call TRBD1 (6 bases). The CDR3 runs 15 residues. Trimming took 5 bases from V and 0 from J, leaving 13 bases between them. Germline CDR1 reads SGHTA; CDR2 reads FQGNSA. The CDR3 loop is CASSPQGKVNTEAFF. The CDR3 nucleotides read TGTGCCAGCAGCCCGCAGGGGAAAGTGAACACTGAAGCTTTCTTT.

This clonotype was counted a few times. The chain is built from TRBV6-2 or TRBV6-3 and TRBJ2-7; D remains ambiguous. The CDR3 is 15 residues long. Germline assignment: CDR1 MNHEY and CDR2 SVGEGT. The V gene lost 6 bases and the J gene lost 4 bases, with 19 bases spanning the gap. CDR3 in amino acids: CASSPRTRTPYEQYV. In nucleotides, the CDR3 is TGTGCCAGCAGCCCCCGTACTCGAACCCCTTACGAGCAGTACGTC.

This clonotype was seen ten or more times. The genes are TRBV5-4 and TRBJ2-7; possibly TRBD1 or TRBD2 for D (5 bases each). CDR1 is SGHNT and CDR2 is YYREEE in the germline V gene (reference sequence). V lost 3 bases, J lost 7 bases, and 14 bases lay in between. The CDR3 covers 13 residues. The CDR3 DNA follows: TGTGCCAGCAGCTGGGGGTTAATGGGAGAGCAGTACTTC. Translating gives CASSWGLMGEQYF.

This clonotype was found a few times. This rearrangement joins TRBV20-1 to TRBJ2-1; 7 positions match TRBD2. Germline loops: CDR1 DFQATT, CDR2 SNEGSKA (reference sequence). The V and J ends lost 7 bases and 5 bases, in that order; junction bases with no gene match: 14. This CDR3 region has 15 residues. The DNA of the CDR3 is TGCAGTGTCCTCTTTGGGGCTAGCGGAAACAATGAGCAGTTCTTC. Its protein product is CSVLFGASGNNEQFF.

In its sample, this clonotype was seen a few times. The chain has TRBV6-2 or TRBV6-3 and TRBJ2-1, with 8 bases identical to TRBD2. This CDR3 is 15 amino acids long. V lost 3 bases to trimming and J lost 8 bases; unmatched junction nucleotides: 9. The germline gives CDR1 MNHEY, CDR2 SVGEGT. In nucleotides, the CDR3 is TGTGCCAGCAGTTATAGTCATAGCGGGATCGATGAGCAGTTCTTC. The encoded protein is CASSYSHSGIDEQFF.

The J gene is TRBJ2-5, the V gene TRBV28; D is possibly TRBD1 or TRBD2 (5 bases each). The CDR3 contains 15 residues. From germline, CDR1 is MDHEN and CDR2 SYDVKM. The ends were cut back, 5 bases at V and 5 bases at J, with 18 bases in the middle. DNA for the CDR3: TGTGCCAGCAGTGCCGGGACGCCGATCCGGGAGACCCAGTACTTC. The encoded protein is CASSAGTPIRETQYF.

The gene calls are TRBV19 and TRBJ1-5; 8 nucleotides agree with TRBD1. The junction had 6 bases not matched to a gene; V was cut back by 6 bases and J by 8 bases. The CDR3 is 13 residues long. From germline, CDR1 is LNHDA and CDR2 SQIVND (reference sequence). CDR3 sequence: CASSDQQGEPQHF. The CDR3 DNA reads TGTGCCAGTAGCGACCAACAGGGGGAGCCCCAGCATTTT.

This clonotype has more than one count but fewer than ten. A much larger clonotype is one base distant, so this may be a read error. The chain couples TRBV5-4 to TRBJ2-1, with TRBD2 matching over 14 bases. The CDR3 length is 15 residues. The V gene end was trimmed by 3 bases and the J gene end by 8 bases; junction bases not matched to a gene: 4. CDR1 and CDR2 (germline): SGHNT, YYREEE (reference sequence). The CDR3 spells CASSSGLAGVHEQFF. DNA of the CDR3: TGTGCCAGCAGCTCGGGACTAGCGGGAGTCCATGAGCAGTTCTTC.

The V call is TRBV30, the J call TRBJ2-1, with D unclear. Looked up from germline, CDR1 is GTSNPN and CDR2 is SVGIG (reference sequence). The length of the CDR3 is 17 residues. V dropped 0 bases and J dropped 0 bases, with 15 bases sitting between them. CDR3 in DNA: TGTGCCTGGAGTGTAGTGGGGATTACGAGCTCCTACAATGAGCAGTTCTTC. Protein product: CAWSVVGITSSYNEQFF. Drawing the rest from reference TRBV30 and TRBJ2-1, the complete variable domain is SQTIHQWPATLVQPVGSPLSLECTVEGTSNPNLYWYRQAAGRGLQLLFYSVGIGQISSEVPQNLSASRPQDRQFILSSKKLLLSDSGFYLCAWSVVGITSSYNEQFFGPGTRLTVL.

The rearrangement joins TRBV6-5 to TRBJ1-6, with 8 bases identical to TRBD1. Germline CDR1 and CDR2: MNHEY and SVGAGI. This CDR3 has 15 residues. The V segment lost 6 bases and the J segment 5 bases; nucleotides outside the gene matches: 6. This CDR3 is CASRLETGDNSPLHF. Here the CDR3 DNA reads TGTGCCAGCAGGCTCGAGACAGGGGATAATTCACCCCTCCACTTT.